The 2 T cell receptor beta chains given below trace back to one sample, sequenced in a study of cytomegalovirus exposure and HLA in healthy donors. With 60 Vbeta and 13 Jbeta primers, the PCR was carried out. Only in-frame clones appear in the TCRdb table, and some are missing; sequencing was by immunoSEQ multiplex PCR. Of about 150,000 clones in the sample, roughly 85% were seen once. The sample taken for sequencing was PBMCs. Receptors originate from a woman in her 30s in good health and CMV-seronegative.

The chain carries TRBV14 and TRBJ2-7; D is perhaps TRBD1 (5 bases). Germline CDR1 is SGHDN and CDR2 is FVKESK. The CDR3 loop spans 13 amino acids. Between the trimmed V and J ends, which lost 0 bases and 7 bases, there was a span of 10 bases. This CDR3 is CASSQDLRAEQYF. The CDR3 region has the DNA TGTGCCAGCAGCCAAGATCTCAGGGCAGAGCAGTACTTC.

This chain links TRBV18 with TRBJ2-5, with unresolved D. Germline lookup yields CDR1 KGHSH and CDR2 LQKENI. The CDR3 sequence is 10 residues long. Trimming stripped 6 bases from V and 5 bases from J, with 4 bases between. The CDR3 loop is CASSGETQYF. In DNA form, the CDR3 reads TGTGCCAGCTCCGGGGAGACCCAGTACTTC.